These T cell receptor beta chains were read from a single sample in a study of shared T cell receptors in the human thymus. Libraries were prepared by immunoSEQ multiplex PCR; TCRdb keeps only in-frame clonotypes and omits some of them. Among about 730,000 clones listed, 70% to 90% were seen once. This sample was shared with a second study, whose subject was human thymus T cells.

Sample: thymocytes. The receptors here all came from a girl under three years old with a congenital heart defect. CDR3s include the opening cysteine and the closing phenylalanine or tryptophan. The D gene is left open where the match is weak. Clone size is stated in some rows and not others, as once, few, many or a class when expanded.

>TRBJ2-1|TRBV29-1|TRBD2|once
CSVQRTSGFGSYNEQFF
TGCAGCGTTCAGAGGACTAGCGGGTTCGGCTCCTACAATGAGCAGTTCTTC
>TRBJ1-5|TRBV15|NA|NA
CATSRGPPNRTATSHQPQHF
TGTGCCACCAGCAGAGGACCCCCCAACCGGACAGCCACCTCCCATCAGCCCCAGCATTTT
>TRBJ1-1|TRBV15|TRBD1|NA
CATSRENRGDTEAFF
TGTGCCACCAGCAGAGAGAACAGGGGGGACACTGAAGCTTTCTTT
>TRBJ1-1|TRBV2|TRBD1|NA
CASRPGQGRTEAFF
TGTGCCAGCAGACCGGGACAGGGGAGGACTGAAGCTTTCTTT
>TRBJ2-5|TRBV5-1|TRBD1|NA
CASSPQSGTGDQETQYF
TGCGCCAGCAGCCCGCAGTCCGGGACAGGGGATCAAGAGACCCAGTACTTC
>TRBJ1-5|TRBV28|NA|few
CASELLPYQPQHF
TGTGCCAGCGAACTCCTCCCGTATCAGCCCCAGCATTTT
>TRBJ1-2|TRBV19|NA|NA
CASTPIARFGYTF
TGTGCCAGTACCCCCATTGCCAGGTTTGGCTACACCTTC
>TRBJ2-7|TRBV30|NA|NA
CAWSFVEGYEQYF
TGTGCCTGGAGTTTCGTGGAGGGCTACGAGCAGTACTTC
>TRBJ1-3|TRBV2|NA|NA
CASSEGAPGNTIYF
TGTGCCAGCAGTGAAGGGGCCCCTGGAAACACCATATATTTT
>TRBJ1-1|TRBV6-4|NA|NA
CASKQQMNTEAFF
TGTGCCAGTAAGCAACAGATGAACACTGAAGCTTTCTTT
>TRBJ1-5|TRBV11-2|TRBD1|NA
CASSPGQSIQPQHF
TGTGCCAGCAGCCCGGGACAGTCGATTCAGCCCCAGCATTTT
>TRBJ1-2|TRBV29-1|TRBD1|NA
CSVYTRGIPNYGYTF
TGCAGCGTTTACACCAGGGGGATCCCTAACTATGGCTACACCTTC
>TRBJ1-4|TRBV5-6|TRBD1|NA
CASSWHQGEGEKLFF
TGTGCCAGCAGCTGGCATCAGGGGGAAGGTGAAAAACTGTTTTTT
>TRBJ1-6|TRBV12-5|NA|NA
CASGFRNPLGRDSPLHF
TGTGCTAGTGGTTTTAGAAACCCACTAGGGAGGGATTCACCCCTCCACTTT
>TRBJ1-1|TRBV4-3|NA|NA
CASSQGDGATSMNTEAFF
TGCGCCAGCAGCCAAGGGGATGGGGCTACGTCGATGAACACTGAAGCTTTCTTT
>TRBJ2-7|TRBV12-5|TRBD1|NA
CASGLVQGRTGPYEQYF
TGTGCTAGTGGTTTGGTCCAGGGGAGGACAGGGCCCTACGAGCAGTACTTC
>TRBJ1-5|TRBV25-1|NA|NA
CASSGNRDGLPQHF
TGTGCCAGCAGTGGAAACAGGGACGGTTTGCCCCAGCATTTT
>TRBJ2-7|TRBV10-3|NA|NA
CAISEGTYEQYF
TGTGCCATCAGTGAGGGGACTTACGAGCAGTACTTC
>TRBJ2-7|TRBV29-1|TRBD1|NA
CSVEEQGANRAYEQYF
TGCAGCGTTGAAGAACAGGGGGCTAATAGGGCCTACGAGCAGTACTTC
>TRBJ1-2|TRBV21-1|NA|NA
CASTQQYYGYTF
TGTGCCAGCACACAACAGTACTATGGCTACACCTTC